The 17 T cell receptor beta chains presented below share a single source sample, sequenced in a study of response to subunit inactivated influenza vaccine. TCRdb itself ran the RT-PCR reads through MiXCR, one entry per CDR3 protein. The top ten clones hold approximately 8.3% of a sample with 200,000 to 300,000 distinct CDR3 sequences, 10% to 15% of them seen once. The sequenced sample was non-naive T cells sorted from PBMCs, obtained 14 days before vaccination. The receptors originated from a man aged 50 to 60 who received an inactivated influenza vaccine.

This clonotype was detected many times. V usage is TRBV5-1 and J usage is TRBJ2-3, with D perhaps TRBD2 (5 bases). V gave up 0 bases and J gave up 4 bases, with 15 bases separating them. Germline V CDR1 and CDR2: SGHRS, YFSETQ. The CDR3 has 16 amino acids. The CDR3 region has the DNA TGCGCCAGCAGCTTGGGAATGGCTAGCCATCCAGATACGCAGTATTTT. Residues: CASSLGMASHPDTQYF.

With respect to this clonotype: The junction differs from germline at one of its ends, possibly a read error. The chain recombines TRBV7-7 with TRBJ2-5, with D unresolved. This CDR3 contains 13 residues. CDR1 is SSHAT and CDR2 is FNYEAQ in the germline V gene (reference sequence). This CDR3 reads CASSLKGWETQYF. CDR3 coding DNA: TGTGCTAGCAGCTTAAAGGGCTGGGAGACCCAGTACTTC.

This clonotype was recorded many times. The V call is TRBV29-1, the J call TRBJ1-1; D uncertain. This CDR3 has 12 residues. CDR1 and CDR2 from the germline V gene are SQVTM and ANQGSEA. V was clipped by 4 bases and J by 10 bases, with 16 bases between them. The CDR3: CSVGAGYSIAFF. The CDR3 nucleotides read TGCAGCGTTGGGGCAGGTTACTCAATAGCTTTCTTT.

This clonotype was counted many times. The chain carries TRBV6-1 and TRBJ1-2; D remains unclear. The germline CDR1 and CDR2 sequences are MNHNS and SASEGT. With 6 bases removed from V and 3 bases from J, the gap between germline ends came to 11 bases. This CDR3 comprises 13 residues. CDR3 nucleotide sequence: TGTGCCAGCAGCGGTGACGGGGACTATGGCTACACCTTC. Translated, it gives CASSGDGDYGYTF.

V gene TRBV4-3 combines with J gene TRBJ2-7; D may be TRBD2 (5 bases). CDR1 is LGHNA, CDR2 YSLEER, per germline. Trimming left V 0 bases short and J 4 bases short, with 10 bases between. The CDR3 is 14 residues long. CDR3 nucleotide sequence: TGCGCCAGCAGCCAAGAACGTGGGGAGTACGAGCAGTACTTC. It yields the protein CASSQERGEYEQYF.

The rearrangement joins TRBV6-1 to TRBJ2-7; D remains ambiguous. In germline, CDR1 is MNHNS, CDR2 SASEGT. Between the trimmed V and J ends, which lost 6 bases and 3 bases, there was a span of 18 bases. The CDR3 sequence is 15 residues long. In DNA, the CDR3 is TGTGCCAGCAGCGCTTTTGACGTACCTGGCTACGAGCAGTACTTC. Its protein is CASSAFDVPGYEQYF.

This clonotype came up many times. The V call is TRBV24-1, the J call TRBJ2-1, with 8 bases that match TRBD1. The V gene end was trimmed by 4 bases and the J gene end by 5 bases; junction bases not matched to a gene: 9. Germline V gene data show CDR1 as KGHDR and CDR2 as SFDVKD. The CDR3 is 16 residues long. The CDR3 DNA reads TGTGCCACCAGTGACCCGCCGGGACAGGCCAACAATGAGCAGTTCTTC. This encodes CATSDPPGQANNEQFF.

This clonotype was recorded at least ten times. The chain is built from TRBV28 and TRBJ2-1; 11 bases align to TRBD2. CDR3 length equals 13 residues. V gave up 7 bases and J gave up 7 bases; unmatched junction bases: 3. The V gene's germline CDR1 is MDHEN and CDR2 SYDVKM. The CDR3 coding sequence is TGTGCCAGCAAGCTAGCGGGAGGTAATGAGCAGTTCTTC. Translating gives CASKLAGGNEQFF.

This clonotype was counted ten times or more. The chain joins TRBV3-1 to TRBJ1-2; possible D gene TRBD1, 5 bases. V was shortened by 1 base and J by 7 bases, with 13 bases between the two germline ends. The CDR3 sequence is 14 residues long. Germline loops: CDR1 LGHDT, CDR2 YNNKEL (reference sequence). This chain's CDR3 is CASSQVSGRGGYTF. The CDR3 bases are TGTGCCAGCAGCCAAGTCTCAGGGCGGGGTGGCTACACCTTC.

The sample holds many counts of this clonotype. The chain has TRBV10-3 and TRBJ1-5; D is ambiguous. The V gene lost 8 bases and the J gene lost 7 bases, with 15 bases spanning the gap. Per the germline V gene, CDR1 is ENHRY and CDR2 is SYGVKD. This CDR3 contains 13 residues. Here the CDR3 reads CAIRAVHGQPQHF. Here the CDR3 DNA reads TGTGCCATCCGGGCCGTACATGGACAGCCCCAGCATTTT.

The CDR3 here is CSASAGNTGELFF. The CDR3, as DNA: TGCAGTGCTAGTGCAGGGAACACCGGGGAGCTGTTTTTT. The V gene is TRBV20-1, the J gene TRBJ2-2; D gene unclear. The CDR3 runs 13 residues. CDR1 and CDR2 from the germline V gene are DFQATT and SNEGSKA (reference sequence). V lost 3 bases and J lost 1, with 6 bases in between.

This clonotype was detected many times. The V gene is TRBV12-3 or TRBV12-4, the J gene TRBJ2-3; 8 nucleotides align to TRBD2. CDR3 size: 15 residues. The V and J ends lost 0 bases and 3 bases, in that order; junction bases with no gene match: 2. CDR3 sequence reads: CASSLAPGGTDTQYF. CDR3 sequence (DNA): TGTGCCAGCAGTTTAGCGCCGGGGGGGACAGATACGCAGTATTTT.

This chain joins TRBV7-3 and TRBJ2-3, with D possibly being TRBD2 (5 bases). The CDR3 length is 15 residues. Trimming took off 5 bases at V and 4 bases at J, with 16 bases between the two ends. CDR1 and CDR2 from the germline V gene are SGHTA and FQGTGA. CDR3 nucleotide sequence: TGTGCCAGCAGCCCTAGCAGCGGCCTGGCAGATACGCAGTATTTT. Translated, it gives CASSPSSGLADTQYF.

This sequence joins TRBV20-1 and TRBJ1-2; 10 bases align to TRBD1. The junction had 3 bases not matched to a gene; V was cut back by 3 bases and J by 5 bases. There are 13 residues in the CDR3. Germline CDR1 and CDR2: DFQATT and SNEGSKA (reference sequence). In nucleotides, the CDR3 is TGCAGTGCTAGCCAGGGACAGGGGTATGGCTACACCTTC. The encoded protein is CSASQGQGYGYTF.

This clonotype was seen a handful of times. CDR3 protein: CASSPTGGYTEAFF. CDR3 coding DNA: TGTGCCAGCAGTCCGACAGGGGGCTACACTGAAGCTTTCTTT. The rearrangement uses TRBV12-3 or TRBV12-4 and TRBJ1-1; 10 bases agree with TRBD1. This CDR3 is built from 14 residues. Trimming removed 5 bases from V and 3 bases from J; junction bases left unmatched: 3.

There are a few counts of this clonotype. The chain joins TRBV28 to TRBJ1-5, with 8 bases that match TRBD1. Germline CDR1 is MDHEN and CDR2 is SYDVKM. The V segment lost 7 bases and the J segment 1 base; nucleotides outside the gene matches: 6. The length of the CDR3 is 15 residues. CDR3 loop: CASNRDRSSNQPQHF. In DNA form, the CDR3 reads TGTGCCAGCAATCGGGACAGGTCAAGCAATCAGCCCCAGCATTTT.

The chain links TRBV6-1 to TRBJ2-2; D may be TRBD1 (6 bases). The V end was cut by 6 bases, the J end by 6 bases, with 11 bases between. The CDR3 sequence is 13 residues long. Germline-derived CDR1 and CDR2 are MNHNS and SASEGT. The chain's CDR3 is CASSAQGPGELFF. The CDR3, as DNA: TGTGCCAGCAGCGCACAGGGCCCCGGGGAGCTGTTTTTT.